Sequencing of this T cell receptor beta chain was carried out in a study of T-cell reconstitution after alpha-beta-depleted transplantation in children. The length of the CDR3 is 16 residues. CDR1 is SGHDT and CDR2 is YYEEEE in the germline V gene. V shed 4 bases and J 5 bases; nucleotides not matched to a gene: 11. In its sample, this clonotype was seen many times. Using unique molecular identifiers, the investigators prepared the TCRbeta library. TCRdb ran MiXCR on the PCR reads and lists one entry per CDR3 protein. The data contain 97,000 or so distinct CDR3 sequences, around 7% of them singletons.

The V call is TRBV5-6, the J call TRBJ2-5; 10 nucleotides align to TRBD2. The sample here was PBMCs, taken before TCRalphabeta/CD19-depleted stem cell transplant. This sequence originates from a boy aged 2-9 years with acute lymphoblastic leukemia, due to receive a stem cell transplant. The chain's CDR3 is CASSLDPSGGGETQYF. The CDR3 nucleotides are TGTGCCAGCAGCCTTGACCCTAGCGGGGGTGGGGAGACCCAGTACTTC.